This record looks at one T cell receptor (beta chain) sequence and its context. Its target is unknown. The CDR3 has 14 amino acids. Germline V gives CDR1 MNHEY, CDR2 SMNVEV (reference sequence). The libraries of TRB cDNA were constructed through 5' RACE using UMI labels. TCRdb reanalyzed the 5' RACE reads, giving one entry per CDR3 protein sequence and no DNA. The sample includes under 90,000 distinct CDR3 sequences. The entry originates in a study of CXCR3-negative and CXCR3-positive naive CD8 T cells. Whole-study results and caveats: Similar TRBV-TRBJ gene usage was seen in naive CXCR3-negative and CXCR3-positive cells, but not in memory cells. TRB CDR3 hydrophobicity was greater in CXCR3-positive naive cells than in CXCR3-negative naive cells. Diversity was high in both naive subsets and much lower in memory cells. Between one naive subset and the other, surface CD5 was comparable, and TCR strength was inferred from TRB CDR3 properties.

The chain is built from TRBV27 and TRBJ2-2; the D gene TCRdb calls, TRBD2, cannot be checked with no DNA. Source material: naive CXCR3+ CD8+ T cells from blood. Subset given: CD45RO-CCR7+CD27+CD95- naive CD8+ T cells expressing CXCR3 (TNR3+). The origin of this receptor is a human donor in good health. Some clones in this sample may be carry-over from other donors' samples. The chain's CDR3 is CASSSGGAAGELFF.